The 20 T cell receptor beta chains below were found in one sample sequenced in a study of cytomegalovirus exposure and HLA in healthy donors. The PCR was carried out with 60 Vbeta primers and 13 Jbeta primers. The repertoire was sequenced with immunoSEQ multiplex PCR; TCRdb's copy has only in-frame clones and lacks some. The sample yields over 150,000 clones, 65% to 75% seen once. Input material: PBMCs. The receptors derive from a man aged 30-40 years in good health and CMV-seropositive.

This chain links TRBV18 with TRBJ2-4; D is uncertain. V shed 3 bases and J shed 6 bases, with 6 bases lying between them. This CDR3 spans 12 amino acids. Germline assignment: CDR1 KGHSH and CDR2 LQKENI. The CDR3 DNA sequence: TGTGCCAGCTCACCCGGTCCAAACATTCAGTACTTC. It encodes CASSPGPNIQYF.

The CDR3 loop reads CASSFRTAMNTEAFF. CDR3 nucleotide sequence: TGTGCCAGCAGCTTCCGGACAGCCATGAACACTGAAGCTTTCTTT. The gene calls are TRBV21-1 and TRBJ1-1; the table's TRBD1 call for D was not verified on the DNA. TRBV21-1 is a listed pseudogene. This CDR3 spans 15 amino acids.

In its sample, this clone was seen a few times. This chain joins TRBV19 and TRBJ2-3; weak D call: TRBD1 (5 bases). The V and J ends lost 7 bases and 0 bases respectively, with 11 bases between them. This CDR3 spans 14 amino acids. Germline loops: CDR1 LNHDA, CDR2 SQIVND (reference sequence). The CDR3 sequence: CASKGTGSTDTQYF. CDR3 DNA sequence: TGTGCCAGTAAAGGAACAGGAAGCACAGATACGCAGTATTTT.

The rearrangement uses TRBV29-1 and TRBJ2-1; possible D gene TRBD2, 5 bases. CDR1 and CDR2 (germline): SQVTM, ANQGSEA. This CDR3 contains 16 residues. V lost 7 bases and J 0 bases, leaving 19 bases between the germline ends. For the CDR3, the DNA is TGCAGCGCCTTTAACCAGGTAGCGAGCTCCTACAATGAGCAGTTCTTC. Protein product: CSAFNQVASSYNEQFF.

This clone was found a few times. The rearrangement uses TRBV13 and TRBJ2-7, with 7 nucleotides matching TRBD1. Trimming cost V 2 bases and J 1 base; bases outside gene matches: 8. The CDR3 covers 16 residues. CDR1 and CDR2 from the germline V gene are PRHDT and FYEKMQ (reference sequence). The CDR3 region is CASSLKGGGQSYEQYF. DNA for the CDR3: TGTGCCAGCAGCTTAAAGGGTGGGGGACAGTCCTACGAGCAGTACTTC. Full variable domain (rest looked up from reference TRBV13 and TRBJ2-7): AAGVIQSPRHLIKEKRETATLKCYPIPRHDTVYWYQQGPGQDPQFLISFYEKMQSDKGSIPDRFSAQQFSDYHSELNMSSLELGDSALYFCASSLKGGGQSYEQYFGPGTRLTVT.

V is TRBV9 and J is TRBJ2-1; 11 positions agree with TRBD2. V gave up 4 bases and J gave up 4 bases; unmatched junction bases: 7. The CDR3 contains 16 residues. Germline V CDR1 and CDR2: SGDLS, YYNGEE. DNA for the CDR3: TGTGCCAGCAGCAACCGACTAGCGGGGTTATACAATGAGCAGTTCTTC. It is translated as CASSNRLAGLYNEQFF.

This clone was observed a few times. The chain has TRBV7-2 and TRBJ2-5, with 8 positions matching TRBD1. The end of the DNA is better explained by TRBJ2-7, so the J call may be wrong. Germline V gene lookup returns CDR1 SGHTA and CDR2 FQGNSA. The CDR3 has 15 amino acids. The CDR3 DNA reads as TGTGCCAGCAGCTTGGGACAGGTTCGAGGCCACGAGCAGTACTTC. This gives the protein CASSLGQVRGHEQYF.

The J gene is TRBJ2-1, the V gene TRBV18; D is undetermined. The length of the CDR3 is 15 residues. Germline CDR1 reads KGHSH; CDR2 reads LQKENI. V was shortened by 2 bases and J by 6 bases, with 14 bases between the two germline ends. CDR3 coding DNA: TGTGCCAGCTCACCAGGCCGGGTCCAAGGCAATGAGCAGTTCTTC. This gives the protein CASSPGRVQGNEQFF.

Only a few counts were recorded for this clone. V gene TRBV14 combines with J gene TRBJ1-1; D is unresolved. The CDR3 is made up of 12 amino acids. V lost 5 bases and J 7 bases, leaving 11 bases between the germline ends. Per the germline V gene, CDR1 is SGHDN and CDR2 is FVKESK. CDR3 DNA sequence: TGTGCCAGCAGCTCCCGATCGGGTGAAGCTTTCTTT. Its translation: CASSSRSGEAFF.

V gene TRBV4-1 combines with J gene TRBJ2-5; D is perhaps TRBD1 (7 bases). The germline gives CDR1 MGHRA, CDR2 YSYEKL. The V gene lost 0 bases and the J gene lost 5 bases, with 13 bases spanning the gap. The CDR3 runs 15 residues. CDR3 sequence: CASSQEPRGAETQYF. The CDR3 coding sequence is TGCGCCAGCAGCCAAGAGCCCAGGGGGGCGGAGACCCAGTACTTC.

The chain joins TRBV29-1 to TRBJ2-5; the D is unclear. From germline, CDR1 is SQVTM and CDR2 ANQGSEA. Trimming pared 2 bases from V and 4 bases from J, leaving 8 bases between. This CDR3 is built from 12 residues. The CDR3 sequence is CSVESFRETQYF. CDR3 coding DNA: TGCAGCGTTGAAAGTTTCAGAGAGACCCAGTACTTC.

As DNA, the CDR3 is TGTGCCAGCAGCCGTTCGTGGGACAGGAGCTACGAGCAGTACTTC. It codes for CASSRSWDRSYEQYF. V and J are TRBV11-3 and TRBJ2-7; 8 nucleotides match TRBD1. Trimming cost V 5 bases and J 3 bases; bases outside gene matches: 9. In germline, CDR1 is SGHNT, CDR2 YENEEA. This CDR3 comprises 15 residues.

This rearrangement joins TRBV11-2 to TRBJ1-6; the match to TRBD1 covers 7 bases. After removal of 7 bases from V and 10 bases from J, the junction contained 10 bases not matched to a gene. CDR1 SGHAT and CDR2 FQNNGV come from the germline V gene. This CDR3 contains 14 residues. The CDR3 region is CASTLDRLESPLHF. DNA of the CDR3: TGTGCCAGCACTTTGGACAGGCTCGAATCACCCCTCCACTTT.

The chain joins TRBV30 to TRBJ2-4, with a possible D match to TRBD2 (5 bases). The germline gives CDR1 GTSNPN, CDR2 SVGIG (reference sequence). V was clipped by 0 bases and J by 2 bases, with 8 bases between them. CDR3 length: 14 residues. This chain's CDR3 is CAWSVRGTKNIQYF. Here the CDR3 DNA reads TGTGCCTGGAGTGTGCGAGGGACCAAAAACATTCAGTACTTC.

The chain couples TRBV6-5 to TRBJ1-5; 8 nucleotides line up with TRBD1. The J segment lost 5 bases and the V segment lost 5 bases, leaving 2 bases of the junction unmatched. In germline, CDR1 is MNHEY, CDR2 SVGAGI. The CDR3 contains 13 residues. For the CDR3, the DNA is TGTGCCAGCAGTCTACAGGGGGATCAGCCCCAGCATTTT. It yields the protein CASSLQGDQPQHF.

The chain combines TRBV30 with TRBJ2-5; possible D gene TRBD2, 5 bases. Germline values: CDR1 GTSNPN, CDR2 SVGIG (reference sequence). The CDR3 totals 15 residues. Between the trimmed V and J ends, which lost 0 bases and 0 bases, there was a span of 11 bases. CDR3 residues: CAWSVPDWYQETQYF. The DNA of the CDR3 is TGTGCCTGGAGTGTCCCGGACTGGTACCAAGAGACCCAGTACTTC.

This clone was picked up a small number of times. Other nucleotide sequences in the sample specify the same CDR3. The V gene is TRBV7-2, the J gene TRBJ1-2, with D possibly being TRBD1 (6 bases). Trimming left V 5 bases short and J 8 bases short, with 18 bases between. Germline CDR1 SGHTA, CDR2 FQGNSA. This CDR3 comprises 14 residues. The CDR3 loop is CASSLTTGGHGYTF. The CDR3, as DNA: TGTGCCAGCAGCCTAACCACCGGGGGGCACGGCTACACCTTC.

CDR3 nucleotide sequence: TGCAGCGTCAACGAGGGAATCCTCTATGGCTACACCTTC. Protein product: CSVNEGILYGYTF. The gene calls are TRBV29-1 and TRBJ1-2, with D unresolved. The CDR3 is made up of 13 amino acids. Trimming pared 6 bases from V and 4 bases from J, leaving 15 bases between. In germline, CDR1 is SQVTM, CDR2 ANQGSEA.

V gene TRBV5-1 combines with J gene TRBJ1-5; 9 nucleotides align to TRBD1. Germline V gene lookup returns CDR1 SGHRS and CDR2 YFSETQ. The V gene end was trimmed by 0 bases and the J gene end by 7 bases; junction bases not matched to a gene: 5. The CDR3 spans 15 residues. The CDR3 bases are TGCGCCAGCAGCTTGGAAGGGACAGGGAGACAGCCCCAGCATTTT. The encoded protein is CASSLEGTGRQPQHF.

The chain recombines TRBV25-1 with TRBJ1-2; no definite D call. Between the trimmed V and J ends, which lost 4 bases and 5 bases, there was a span of 11 bases. Germline assignment: CDR1 MGHDK and CDR2 SYGVNS. The CDR3 is made up of 13 amino acids. CDR3 sequence reads: CASSGAGGYGYTF. CDR3 in DNA: TGTGCCAGCAGTGGCGCAGGAGGGTATGGCTACACCTTC.